The 10 T cell receptor beta chains listed next were all sequenced from one sample in a study of shared clonotypes between healthy human individuals. TCRdb keeps only in-frame clones here, not all; method: immunoSEQ multiplex PCR. The sample consists of roughly 2.5 million clones, approximately 92% of them appearing once. What was sequenced was naive CD4+ T cells sorted from blood. Regarding subset: CD45RA+ positively selected. The receptors come from a man younger than 35 in good health.

This clone was detected once. The rearrangement uses TRBV7-3 and TRBJ2-6; tentatively, D is TRBD1 (5 bases). CDR1 and CDR2 (germline): SGHTA, FQGTGA. The CDR3 contains 18 residues. The V gene lost 5 bases and the J gene lost 0 bases, with 17 bases spanning the gap. This CDR3 is CASSTGHSLPSGANVLTF. CDR3 in DNA: TGTGCCAGCAGCACAGGACATTCTCTCCCCTCTGGGGCCAACGTCCTGACTTTC.

The V call is TRBV5-1, the J call TRBJ2-7; 7 bases align to TRBD1. V lost 0 bases and J lost 2; bases outside the gene matches: 8. The CDR3 sequence is 16 residues long. The germline V gene encodes CDR1 SGHRS and CDR2 YFSETQ. CDR3 DNA: TGCGCCAGCAGCTTGGTGTCCCGGGACAGCACCTACGAGCAGTACTTC. It codes for CASSLVSRDSTYEQYF. Variable domain in full (rest from reference TRBV5-1 and TRBJ2-7): KAGVTQTPRYLIKTRGQQVTLSCSPISGHRSVSWYQQTPGQGLQFLFEYFSETQRNKGNFPGRFSGRQFSNSRSEMNVSTLELGDSALYLCASSLVSRDSTYEQYFGPGTRLTVT.

This clone has just one count. J is TRBJ1-3 and V is TRBV9; D possibly corresponds to TRBD1 (5 bases). Trimming shortened V by 0 bases and J by 4 bases, and 17 bases separated the two germline ends. The CDR3 is 17 residues long. CDR1 is SGDLS, CDR2 YYNGEE, per germline. CDR3 region: CASSVAGEGKSGNTIYF. The CDR3 DNA reads as TGTGCCAGCAGCGTAGCGGGTGAGGGGAAGTCCGGAAACACCATATATTTT.

The chain is built from TRBV9 and TRBJ1-2, with a weak D call TRBD1 (6 bases). Germline V lookup: CDR1 SGDLS, CDR2 YYNGEE. Deletions cut 4 bases from V and 4 bases from J, with 14 bases between. CDR3 length: 14 residues. The CDR3 loop reads CASSQNRDGYGYTF. The CDR3 DNA is TGTGCCAGCAGCCAGAACAGGGATGGCTATGGCTACACCTTC.

The chain recombines TRBV2 with TRBJ2-3; 12 bases are shared with TRBD2. The germline CDR1 and CDR2 sequences are SNHLY and FYNNEI. Trimming at V came to 6 bases and at J to 4 bases, leaving 5 bases not matched to a gene. This CDR3 has 15 residues. The CDR3 DNA reads as TGTGCCAGCAGGGCTGCTAGCGGGAGGGCAGATACGCAGTATTTT. Translated: CASRAASGRADTQYF.

The J gene is TRBJ2-3, the V gene TRBV25-1, with TRBD1 matching over 8 bases. The germline gives CDR1 MGHDK, CDR2 SYGVNS. Trimming at V came to 4 bases and at J to 4 bases, leaving 1 base not matched to a gene. The CDR3 is 13 residues long. Written as DNA, the CDR3 is TGTGCCAGCAGTGCGGACAGGGCAGATACGCAGTATTTT. Its translation: CASSADRADTQYF.

The CDR3 sequence is CASSLRVQGYGYTF. CDR3 bases: TGTGCCAGCAGTTTAAGGGTGCAGGGCTATGGCTACACCTTC. The J gene is TRBJ1-2, the V gene TRBV28; maybe TRBD1 (5 bases). Germline CDR1 is MDHEN and CDR2 is SYDVKM. This CDR3 region has 14 residues. V lost 2 bases and J 4 bases, leaving 11 bases between the germline ends.

As concerns this clone: The same CDR3 can be traced to other DNA sequences in this sample. The chain has TRBV2 and TRBJ2-2; D unresolved. The CDR3 consists of 11 residues. V gave up 5 bases and J gave up 5 bases, with 3 bases separating them. The germline CDR1 and CDR2 sequences are SNHLY and FYNNEI. The CDR3 DNA follows: TGTGCCAGCAGTACGACCGGGGAGCTGTTTTTT. This sequence encodes CASSTTGELFF.

CDR3 coding DNA: TGTGCCAGCAGCCTCTTAGCGGGGGCTAACACCGGGGAGCTGTTTTTT. Its translation: CASSLLAGANTGELFF. The V gene is TRBV13, the J gene TRBJ2-2; TRBD2 matches 9 bases. V trimming: 5 bases; J trimming: 2 bases; junction bases outside the gene matches: 6. Germline lookup yields CDR1 PRHDT and CDR2 FYEKMQ (reference sequence). This CDR3 has 16 amino acids.

In this sample, this clone turned up a few times. The chain recombines TRBV11-3 with TRBJ2-7, with TRBD1 matching 9 bases. The CDR3 is 16 amino acids. V lost 5 bases and J lost 7; bases outside the gene matches: 15. Germline V gives CDR1 SGHNT, CDR2 YENEEA. The CDR3 DNA reads TGTGCCAGCAGCGTTGGTACCGGGACAGGGTTTGATGAGCAGTACTTC. Its translation is CASSVGTGTGFDEQYF.